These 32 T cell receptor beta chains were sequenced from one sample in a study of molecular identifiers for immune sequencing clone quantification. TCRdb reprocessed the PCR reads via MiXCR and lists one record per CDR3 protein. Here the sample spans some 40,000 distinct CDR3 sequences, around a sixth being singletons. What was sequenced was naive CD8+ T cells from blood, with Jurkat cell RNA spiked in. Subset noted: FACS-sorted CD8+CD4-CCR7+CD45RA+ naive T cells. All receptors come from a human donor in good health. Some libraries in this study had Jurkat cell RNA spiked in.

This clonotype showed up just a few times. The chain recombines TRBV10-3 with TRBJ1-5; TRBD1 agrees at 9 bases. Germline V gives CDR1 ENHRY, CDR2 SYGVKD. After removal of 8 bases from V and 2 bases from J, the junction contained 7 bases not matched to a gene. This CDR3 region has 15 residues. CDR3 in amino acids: CAIGDRESGNQPQHF. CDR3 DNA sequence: TGTGCCATCGGGGACAGGGAAAGTGGCAATCAGCCCCAGCATTTT.

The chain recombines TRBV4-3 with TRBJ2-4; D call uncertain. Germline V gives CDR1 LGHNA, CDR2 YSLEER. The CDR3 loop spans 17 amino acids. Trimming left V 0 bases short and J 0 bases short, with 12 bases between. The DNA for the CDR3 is TGCGCCAGCAGCCAAGAATTGGGGATTTTAGCCAAAAACATTCAGTACTTC. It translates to CASSQELGILAKNIQYF.

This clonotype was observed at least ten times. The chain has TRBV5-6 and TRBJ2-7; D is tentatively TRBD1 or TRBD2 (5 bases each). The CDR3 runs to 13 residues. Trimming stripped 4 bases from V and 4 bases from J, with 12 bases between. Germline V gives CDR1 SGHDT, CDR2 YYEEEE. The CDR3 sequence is CASSGGPSYEQYF. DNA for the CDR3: TGTGCCAGCAGCGGGGGACCGTCATACGAGCAGTACTTC.

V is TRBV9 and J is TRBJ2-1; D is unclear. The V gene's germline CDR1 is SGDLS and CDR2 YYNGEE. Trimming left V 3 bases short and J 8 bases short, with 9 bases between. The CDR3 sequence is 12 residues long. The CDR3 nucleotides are TGTGCCAGCAGCGCGACCCCGGATGAGCAGTTCTTC. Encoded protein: CASSATPDEQFF.

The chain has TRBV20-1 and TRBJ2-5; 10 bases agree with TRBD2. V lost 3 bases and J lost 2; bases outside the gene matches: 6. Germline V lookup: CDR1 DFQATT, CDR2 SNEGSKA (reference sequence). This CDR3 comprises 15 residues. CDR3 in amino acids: CSARVGTSAQETQYF. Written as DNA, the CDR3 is TGCAGTGCTAGGGTAGGGACTAGCGCGCAAGAGACCCAGTACTTC.

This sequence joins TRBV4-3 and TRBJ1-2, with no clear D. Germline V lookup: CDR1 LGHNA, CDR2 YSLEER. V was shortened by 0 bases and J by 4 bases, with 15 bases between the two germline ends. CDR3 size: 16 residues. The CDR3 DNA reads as TGCGCCAGCAGCCAAGATCATAGACCGACCATCTATGGCTACACCTTC. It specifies CASSQDHRPTIYGYTF.

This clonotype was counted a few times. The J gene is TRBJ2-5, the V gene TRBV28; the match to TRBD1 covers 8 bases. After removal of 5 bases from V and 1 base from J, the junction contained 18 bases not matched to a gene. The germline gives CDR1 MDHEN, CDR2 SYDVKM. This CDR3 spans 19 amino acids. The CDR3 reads CASSPPLILDREVQETQYF. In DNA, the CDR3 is TGTGCCAGCAGTCCGCCCTTAATCCTGGACAGGGAAGTCCAAGAGACCCAGTACTTC.

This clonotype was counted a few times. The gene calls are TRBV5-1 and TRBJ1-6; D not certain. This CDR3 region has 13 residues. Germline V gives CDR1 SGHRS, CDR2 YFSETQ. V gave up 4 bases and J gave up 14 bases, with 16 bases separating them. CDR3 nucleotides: TGCGCCAGCAGCCTGACGGCGGATAGGGCCCTCCACTTT. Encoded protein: CASSLTADRALHF.

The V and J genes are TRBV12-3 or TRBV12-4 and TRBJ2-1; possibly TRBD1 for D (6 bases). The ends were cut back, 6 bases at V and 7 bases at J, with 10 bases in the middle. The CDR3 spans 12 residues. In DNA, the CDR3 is TGTGCCAGCAGGGGGGACACAAATGAGCAGTTCTTC. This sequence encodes CASRGDTNEQFF.

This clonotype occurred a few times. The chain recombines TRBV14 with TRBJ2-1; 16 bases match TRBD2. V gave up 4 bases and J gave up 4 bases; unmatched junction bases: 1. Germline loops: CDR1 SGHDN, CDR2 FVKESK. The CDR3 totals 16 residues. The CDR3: CASSRGLAGGYNEQFF. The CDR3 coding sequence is TGTGCCAGCAGCCGGGGACTAGCGGGAGGGTACAATGAGCAGTTCTTC. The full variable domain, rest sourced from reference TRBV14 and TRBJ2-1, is EAGVTQFPSHSVIEKGQTVTLRCDPISGHDNLYWYRRVMGKEIKFLLHFVKESKQDESGMPNNRFLAERTGGTYSTLKVQPAELEDSGVYFCASSRGLAGGYNEQFFGPGTRLTVL.

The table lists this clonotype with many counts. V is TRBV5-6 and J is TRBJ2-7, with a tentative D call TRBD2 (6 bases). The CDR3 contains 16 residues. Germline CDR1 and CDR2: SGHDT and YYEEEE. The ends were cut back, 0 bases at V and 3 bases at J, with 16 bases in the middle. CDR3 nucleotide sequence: TGTGCCAGCAGCTTGGGGACGGGGGTATTGATCTACGAGCAGTACTTC. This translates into CASSLGTGVLIYEQYF. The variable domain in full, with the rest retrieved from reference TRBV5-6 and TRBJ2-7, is DAGVTQSPTHLIKTRGQQVTLRCSPKSGHDTVSWYQQALGQGPQFIFQYYEEEERQRGNFPDRFSGHQFPNYSSELNVNALLLGDSALYLCASSLGTGVLIYEQYFGPGTRLTVT.

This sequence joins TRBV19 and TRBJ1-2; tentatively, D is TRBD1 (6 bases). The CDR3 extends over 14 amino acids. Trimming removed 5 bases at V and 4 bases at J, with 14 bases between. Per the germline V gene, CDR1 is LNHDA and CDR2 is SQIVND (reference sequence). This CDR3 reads CASSPQGGGYGYTF. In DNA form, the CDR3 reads TGTGCCAGTAGTCCCCAAGGGGGGGGCTATGGCTACACCTTC.

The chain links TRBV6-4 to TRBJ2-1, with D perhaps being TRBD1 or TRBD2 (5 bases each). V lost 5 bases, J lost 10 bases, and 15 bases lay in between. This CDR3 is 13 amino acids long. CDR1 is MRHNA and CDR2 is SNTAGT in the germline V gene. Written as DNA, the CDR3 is TGTGCCAGCAGTAATGGGGACCTAGCCGAGCAGTTCTTC. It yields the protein CASSNGDLAEQFF.

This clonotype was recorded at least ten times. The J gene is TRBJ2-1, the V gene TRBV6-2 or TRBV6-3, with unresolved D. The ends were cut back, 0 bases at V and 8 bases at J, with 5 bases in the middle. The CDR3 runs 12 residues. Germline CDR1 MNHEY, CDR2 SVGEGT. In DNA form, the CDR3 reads TGTGCCAGCAGTTACTCGAAGGATGAGCAGTTCTTC. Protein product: CASSYSKDEQFF.

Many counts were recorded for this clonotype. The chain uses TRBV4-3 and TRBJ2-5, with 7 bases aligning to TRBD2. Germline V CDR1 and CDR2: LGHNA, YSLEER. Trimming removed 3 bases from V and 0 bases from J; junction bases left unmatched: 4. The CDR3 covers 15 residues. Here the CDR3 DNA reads TGCGCCAGCAGCCAGTCAACTAGCGACCAAGAGACCCAGTACTTC. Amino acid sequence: CASSQSTSDQETQYF.

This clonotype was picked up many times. CDR3 nucleotides: TGTGCCAGCAGGACCTTCTTTTTGGAGACCCAGTACTTC. This sequence encodes CASRTFFLETQYF. The chain couples TRBV12-3 or TRBV12-4 to TRBJ2-5; no definite D call. V was shortened by 6 bases and J by 5 bases, with 13 bases between the two germline ends. The CDR3 loop spans 13 amino acids.

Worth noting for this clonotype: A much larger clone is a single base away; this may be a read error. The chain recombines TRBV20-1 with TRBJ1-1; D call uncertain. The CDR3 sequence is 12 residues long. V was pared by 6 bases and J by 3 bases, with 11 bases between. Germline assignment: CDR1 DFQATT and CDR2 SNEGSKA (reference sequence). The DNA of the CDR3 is TGCAGTGCCCCAAAGGACTACACTGAAGCTTTCTTT. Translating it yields CSAPKDYTEAFF.

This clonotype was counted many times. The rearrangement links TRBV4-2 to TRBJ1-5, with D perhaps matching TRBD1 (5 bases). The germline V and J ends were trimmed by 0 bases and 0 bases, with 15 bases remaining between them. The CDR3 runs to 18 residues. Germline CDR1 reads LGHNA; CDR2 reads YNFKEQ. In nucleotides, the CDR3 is TGTGCCAGCAGCCAAGAATTTCGAGCCCAGGGTAGCAATCAGCCCCAGCATTTT. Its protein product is CASSQEFRAQGSNQPQHF.

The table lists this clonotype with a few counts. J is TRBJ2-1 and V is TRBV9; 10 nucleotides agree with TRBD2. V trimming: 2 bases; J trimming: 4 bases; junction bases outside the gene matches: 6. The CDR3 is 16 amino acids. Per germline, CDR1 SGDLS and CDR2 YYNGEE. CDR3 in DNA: TGTGCCAGCAGCGTCTCTAGCGGGAGTGCGTACAATGAGCAGTTCTTC. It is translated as CASSVSSGSAYNEQFF.

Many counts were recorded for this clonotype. DNA of the CDR3: TGTGCCAGCAGCGGGGGGACTAGCGGGATCCACGAGACCCAGTACTTC. Translation gives CASSGGTSGIHETQYF. The V and J genes are TRBV25-1 and TRBJ2-5, with 13 nucleotides matching TRBD2. Germline loops: CDR1 MGHDK, CDR2 SYGVNS. Trimming at V came to 6 bases and at J to 5 bases, leaving 9 bases not matched to a gene. CDR3 length equals 16 residues.

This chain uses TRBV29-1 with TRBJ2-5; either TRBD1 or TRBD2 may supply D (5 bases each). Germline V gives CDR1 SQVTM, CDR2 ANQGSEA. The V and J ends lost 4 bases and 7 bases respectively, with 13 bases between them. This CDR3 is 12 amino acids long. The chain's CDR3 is CSVVVARGTQYF. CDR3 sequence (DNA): TGCAGCGTTGTCGTAGCGAGGGGGACCCAGTACTTC.

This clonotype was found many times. Here the CDR3 DNA reads TGTGCCAGCAGCACCTACACACCACAAGAGACCCAGTACTTC. Its protein product is CASSTYTPQETQYF. The V call is TRBV7-9, the J call TRBJ2-5; no clear D. Per the germline V gene, CDR1 is SEHNR and CDR2 is FQNEAQ (reference sequence). The V end lost 5 bases, the J end lost 2 bases, and 12 bases lay between the germline ends. CDR3 length equals 14 residues.

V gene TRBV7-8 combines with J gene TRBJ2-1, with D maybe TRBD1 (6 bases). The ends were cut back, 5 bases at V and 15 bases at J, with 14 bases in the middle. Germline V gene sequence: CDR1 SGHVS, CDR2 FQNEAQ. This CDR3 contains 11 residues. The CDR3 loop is CASSPTGSLFF. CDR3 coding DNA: TGTGCCAGCAGCCCCACAGGGTCACTGTTCTTC. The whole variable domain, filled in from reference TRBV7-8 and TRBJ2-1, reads GAGVSQSPRYKVAKRGQDVALRCDPISGHVSLFWYQQALGQGPEFLTYFQNEAQLDKSGLPSDRFFAERPEGSVSTLKIQRTQQEDSAVYLCASSPTGSLFFGPGTRLTVL.

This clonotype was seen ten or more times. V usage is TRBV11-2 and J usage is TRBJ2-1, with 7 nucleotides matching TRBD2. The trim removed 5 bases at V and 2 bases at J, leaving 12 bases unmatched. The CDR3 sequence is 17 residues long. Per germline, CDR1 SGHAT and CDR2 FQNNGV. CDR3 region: CASSNTGSGRAYNEQFF. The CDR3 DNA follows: TGTGCCAGCAGCAACACGGGGTCGGGGAGGGCCTACAATGAGCAGTTCTTC.

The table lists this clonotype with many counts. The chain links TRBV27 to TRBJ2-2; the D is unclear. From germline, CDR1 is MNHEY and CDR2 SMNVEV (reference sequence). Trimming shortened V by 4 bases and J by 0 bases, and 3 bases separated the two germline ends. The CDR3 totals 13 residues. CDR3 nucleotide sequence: TGTGCCAGCAGTTGGTCGAACACCGGGGAGCTGTTTTTT. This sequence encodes CASSWSNTGELFF.

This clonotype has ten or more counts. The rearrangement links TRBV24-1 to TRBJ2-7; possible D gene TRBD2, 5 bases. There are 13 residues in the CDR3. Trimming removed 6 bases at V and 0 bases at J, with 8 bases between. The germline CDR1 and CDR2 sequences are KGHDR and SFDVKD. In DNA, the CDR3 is TGTGCCACCAGTCGGACTGGCTCCTACGAGCAGTACTTC. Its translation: CATSRTGSYEQYF.

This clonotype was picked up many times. As DNA, the CDR3 is TGTGCCATCAGTCATACAGGGGCTCCCTACAATGAGCAGTTCTTC. This gives the protein CAISHTGAPYNEQFF. The rearrangement links TRBV10-3 to TRBJ2-1; TRBD1 agrees at 7 bases. V was clipped by 5 bases and J by 2 bases; unmatched bases: 6. The CDR3 is 15 amino acids. In germline, CDR1 is ENHRY, CDR2 SYGVKD.

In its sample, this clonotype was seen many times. The CDR3 nucleotides read TGTGCCAGCAGCCCCGGGCTATTCTACGAGCAGTACTTC. Translating gives CASSPGLFYEQYF. V is TRBV9 and J is TRBJ2-7; D unresolved. The length of the CDR3 is 13 residues. Germline loops: CDR1 SGDLS, CDR2 YYNGEE. Trimming pared 4 bases from V and 3 bases from J, leaving 11 bases between.

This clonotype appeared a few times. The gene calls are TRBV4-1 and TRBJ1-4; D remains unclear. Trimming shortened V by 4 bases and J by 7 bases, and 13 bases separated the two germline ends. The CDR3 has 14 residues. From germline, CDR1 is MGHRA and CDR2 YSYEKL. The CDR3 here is CASSRAGSFEKLFF. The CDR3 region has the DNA TGCGCCAGCAGCCGGGCCGGTTCATTTGAAAAACTGTTTTTT.

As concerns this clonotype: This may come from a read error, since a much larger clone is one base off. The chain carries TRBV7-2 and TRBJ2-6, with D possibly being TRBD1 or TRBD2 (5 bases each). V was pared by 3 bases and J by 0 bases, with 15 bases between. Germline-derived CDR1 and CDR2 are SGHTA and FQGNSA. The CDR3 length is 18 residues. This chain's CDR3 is CASSLWDGVLSGANVLTF. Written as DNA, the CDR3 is TGTGCCAGCAGCTTGTGGGACGGGGTACTCTCTGGGGCCAACGTCCTGACTTTC.

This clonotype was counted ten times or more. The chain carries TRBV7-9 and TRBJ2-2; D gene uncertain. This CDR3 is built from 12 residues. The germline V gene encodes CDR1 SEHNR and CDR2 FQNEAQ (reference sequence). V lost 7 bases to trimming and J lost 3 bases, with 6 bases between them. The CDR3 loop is CASTRDTGELFF. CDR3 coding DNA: TGTGCCAGCACCCGTGACACCGGGGAGCTGTTTTTT.

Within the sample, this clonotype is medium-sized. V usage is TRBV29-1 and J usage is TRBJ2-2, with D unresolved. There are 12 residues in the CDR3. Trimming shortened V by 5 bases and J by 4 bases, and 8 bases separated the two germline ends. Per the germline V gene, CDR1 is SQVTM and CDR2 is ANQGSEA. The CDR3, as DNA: TGCAGCGTTCTAAAGGGCACCGGGGAGCTGTTTTTT. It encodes CSVLKGTGELFF.